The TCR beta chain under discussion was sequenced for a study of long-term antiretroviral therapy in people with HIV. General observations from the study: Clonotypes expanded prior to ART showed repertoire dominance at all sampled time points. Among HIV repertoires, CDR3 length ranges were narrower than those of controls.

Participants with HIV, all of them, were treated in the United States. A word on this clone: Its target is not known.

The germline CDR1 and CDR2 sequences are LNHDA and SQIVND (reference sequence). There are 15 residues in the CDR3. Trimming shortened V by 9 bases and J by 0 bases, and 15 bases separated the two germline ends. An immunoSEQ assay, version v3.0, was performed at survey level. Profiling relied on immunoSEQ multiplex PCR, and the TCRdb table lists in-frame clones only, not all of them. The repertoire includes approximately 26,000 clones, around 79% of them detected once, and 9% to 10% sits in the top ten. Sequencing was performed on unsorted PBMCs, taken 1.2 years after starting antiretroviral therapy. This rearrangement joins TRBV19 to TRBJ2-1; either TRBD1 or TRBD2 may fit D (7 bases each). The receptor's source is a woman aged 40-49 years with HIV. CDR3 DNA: TGTGCCAGCCAGGGGGGGGAAAGCTCCTACAATGAGCAGTTCTTC. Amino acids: CASQGGESSYNEQFF.